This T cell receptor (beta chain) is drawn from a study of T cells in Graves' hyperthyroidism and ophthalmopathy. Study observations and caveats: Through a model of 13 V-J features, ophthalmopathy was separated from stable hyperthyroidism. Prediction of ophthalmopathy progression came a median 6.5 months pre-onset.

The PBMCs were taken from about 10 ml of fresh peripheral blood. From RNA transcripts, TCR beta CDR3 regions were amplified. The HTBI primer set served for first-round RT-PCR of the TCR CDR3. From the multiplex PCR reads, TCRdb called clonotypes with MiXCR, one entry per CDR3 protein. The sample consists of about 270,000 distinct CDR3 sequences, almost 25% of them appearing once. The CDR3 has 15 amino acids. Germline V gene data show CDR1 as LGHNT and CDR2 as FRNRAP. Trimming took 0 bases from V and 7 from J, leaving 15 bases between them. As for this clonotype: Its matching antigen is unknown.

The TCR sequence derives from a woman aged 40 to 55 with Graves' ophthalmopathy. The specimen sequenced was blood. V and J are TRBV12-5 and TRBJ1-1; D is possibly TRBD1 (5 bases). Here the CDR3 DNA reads TGTGCTAGTGGTTTGGTACCCCCCTACACAGGTGAAGCTTTCTTT. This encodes CASGLVPPYTGEAFF.